The next 11 T cell receptor beta chains were all read from a single sample in a study of beta chain features in type 1 diabetes (dated by TCRdb to 2017 to 2018). The investigation overall reported the following: A moderate but significant shortening of TCRB CDR3 length was observed in type 1 diabetes patients in all four CD4+ subsets.

Library creation used the immunoSEQ multiplex PCR assay. The High Capacity cDNA Reverse Transcription Kit was used to reverse transcribe all of the isolated RNA, meaning that expressed TCRB transcripts were what got sequenced. As stored in TCRdb, this immuneACCESS dataset retains in-frame rearrangements with V and J assigned. A fraction of the clones does not appear; measured against another copy, unresolved V genes explain less than half of the discrepancy, and the remainder lacks a known reason. Across this sample there are over 300,000 clones, with approximately 9.9% seen only once. The top ten hold roughly 1% of the sample. No antigen is known for these receptors. The sequencing input was central memory CD4+ T cells from blood. These receptors came from a man aged 30 to 39 with type 1 diabetes.

The V and J genes are TRBV11-3 and TRBJ2-5, with D hard to call. In germline, CDR1 is SGHNT, CDR2 YENEEA. The CDR3 sequence is 16 residues long. The V and J ends lost 0 bases and 3 bases respectively, with 14 bases between them. This CDR3 reads CASSLDWATGKETQYF. As DNA, the CDR3 is TGTGCCAGCAGCTTAGATTGGGCTACCGGCAAAGAGACCCAGTACTTC.

There are a few counts of this clone. This same CDR3 is encoded by further DNA sequences in the sample. This sequence joins TRBV7-2 and TRBJ2-5; 14 bases align to TRBD2. CDR3 size: 15 residues. Germline CDR1 is SGHTA and CDR2 is FQGNSA. Trimming at V came to 5 bases and at J to 5 bases, leaving 4 bases not matched to a gene. CDR3 sequence reads: CASSRLAGGRETQYF. The DNA of the CDR3 is TGTGCCAGCAGCCGACTAGCGGGGGGGCGTGAGACCCAGTACTTC.

Only a few counts were recorded for this clone. The V gene is TRBV4-3, the J gene TRBJ2-3, with a weak D call TRBD2 (6 bases). This CDR3 contains 17 residues. The germline gives CDR1 LGHNA, CDR2 YSLEER. V was clipped by 5 bases and J by 2 bases, with 20 bases between them. Here the CDR3 DNA reads TGCGCCAGCAGCTACACGAAGGGGACGGGAGTCACAGATACGCAGTATTTT. Amino acid sequence: CASSYTKGTGVTDTQYF.

CDR3 amino acids: CSVSSQGTYEQYF. CDR3 DNA: TGCAGCGTTTCGTCTCAGGGAACCTACGAGCAGTACTTC. The genes are TRBV29-1 and TRBJ2-5; weak D call: TRBD1 (5 bases). The closer fit of TRBJ2-7 to the DNA end suggests the J call may be wrong. The length of the CDR3 is 13 residues. Per the germline V gene, CDR1 is SQVTM and CDR2 is ANQGSEA.

V usage is TRBV7-2 and J usage is TRBJ1-2; perhaps TRBD1 as D (6 bases). Germline CDR1 and CDR2: SGHTA and FQGNSA. The CDR3 loop spans 14 amino acids. V gave up 3 bases and J gave up 6 bases, with 14 bases separating them. The CDR3 DNA follows: TGTGCCAGCAGCTTCTCAGGGGCGAAGAATGGCTACACCTTC. Protein product: CASSFSGAKNGYTF.

This clone was seen a handful of times. This chain uses TRBV7-9 with TRBJ2-1; no clear D. The CDR3 spans 16 residues. In germline, CDR1 is SEHNR, CDR2 FQNEAQ (reference sequence). The V and J ends lost 5 bases and 7 bases respectively, with 21 bases between them. CDR3 coding DNA: TGTGCCAGCAGCGGACCGCCCGGTGGTAGCAGGAATGAGCAGTTCTTC. It encodes CASSGPPGGSRNEQFF.

This clone has more than one count but fewer than ten. V is TRBV19 and J is TRBJ1-2, with D hard to call. The CDR3 contains 16 residues. V was pared by 5 bases and J by 2 bases, with 18 bases between. Looked up from germline, CDR1 is LNHDA and CDR2 is SQIVND (reference sequence). Written as DNA, the CDR3 is TGTGCCAGTAGTCCATCCCTGGGAGTTGGCAACTATGGCTACACCTTC. This encodes CASSPSLGVGNYGYTF.

Only a few counts were recorded for this clone. The gene calls are TRBV2 and TRBJ2-2; TRBD1 is a possible D gene (5 bases). This CDR3 has 14 amino acids. The germline V gene has CDR1 SNHLY and CDR2 FYNNEI. V was pared by 6 bases and J by 1 base, with 9 bases between. The CDR3 here is CASRGARNTGELFF. The CDR3 DNA sequence: TGTGCCAGCAGAGGGGCAAGGAACACCGGGGAGCTGTTTTTT.

The rearrangement joins TRBV10-3 to TRBJ1-1; 7 nucleotides agree with TRBD1. Germline trimming cut 11 bases from V and 4 bases from J; bases unmatched to any gene: 19. This CDR3 is built from 16 residues. Germline assignment: CDR1 ENHRY and CDR2 SYGVKD. The DNA for the CDR3 is TGTGCCTCCGCAGTCACAGGGGAATCCCAGGGCACTGAAGCTTTCTTT. Translated: CASAVTGESQGTEAFF.

This clone has just a few counts. This chain links TRBV5-4 with TRBJ1-4, with 7 bases lining up with TRBD1. Looked up from germline, CDR1 is SGHNT and CDR2 is YYREEE (reference sequence). V dropped 0 bases and J dropped 2; count of bases not matched to a gene: 4. The length of the CDR3 is 16 residues. The CDR3 DNA reads TGTGCCAGCAGCTTGGGATGGGGACAGACTAATGAAAAACTGTTTTTT. As protein: CASSLGWGQTNEKLFF.

The rearrangement joins TRBV10-1 to TRBJ1-2, with D unclear. Trimming stripped 8 bases from V and 5 bases from J, with 12 bases between. The CDR3 loop spans 12 amino acids. From germline, CDR1 is WNHNN and CDR2 SYGVQD (reference sequence). This CDR3 is CASGDGGYGYTF. CDR3 nucleotide sequence: TGCGCCAGCGGAGACGGTGGATATGGCTACACCTTC.